This T cell receptor beta chain was retrieved from a study of cytomegalovirus exposure and HLA in healthy donors (dated by TCRdb to 2015 to 2018). As for the study more broadly: An earlier analysis of approximately 590 of the donors reported 250 to 350 Gb of sequence data and more than 90 million unique TCR beta sequences from 150 million to 200 million T cells. Approximately 300 gigabases of sequencing data and around 88 million unique TCR sequences made up an early release that covered under 750 HLA-typed donors. Of the 398 genotyped donors, less than 90% were placed in the genetic ancestry cluster associated with self-reported Caucasian donors. The study aimed to test whether signatures of past pathogen exposure could be identified by cataloging public T cell receptors. The study profiled the T cell repertoires of hundreds of subjects by immunosequencing and related them to cytomegalovirus serostatus. Along with the roughly 670-subject first cohort, a separate validation cohort of 120 different subjects was used. High-throughput TCR immunosequencing, statistical association of individual TCRs with disease status, and machine learning were combined to predict cytomegalovirus infection status. In a later analysis, previously published TCR beta repertoires from fewer than 750 donors were re-analyzed and high-resolution HLA genotyping was added so that TCR occurrence patterns could be studied. The later analysis used no new phenotypic data to find candidate immune exposures, relying instead on TCR beta sequences and their occurrence across donors. In an earlier analysis of 500 to 650 of the donors, high-throughput TCR beta sequencing was used to judge whether each TCR beta V gene segment behaved as functional or pseudogenic. Donor age, sex, ethnicity and CMV serostatus were collected together with the repertoire data. In a later genetic analysis, genome-wide SNP genotypes for about 55% of the roughly 670 donors were used, and that subset was treated as a discovery cohort. All discovery cohort repertoires had been generated using a single sequencing platform. HLA typing included class I and class II loci at four-digit resolution. Typing coverage differed by locus: A, B, C, DRB1 and DQB1 were typed in about 629-630 donors, DQA1 in 500 to 550, DPA1 in 600 to 610, and DPB1 in 472. Because of strong linkage in the cohort, roughly 5 DR-DQ haplotypes were treated as single units for association and clustering. On average, around 240,000 unique TCR beta nucleotide sequences were sequenced per donor among 300 to 500 genotyped donors of the cohort, with roughly 18% of those sequences being non-productive.

Here is what the overall study found, with its caveats: Some IMGT-functional V segments, including TRBV6-2 and TRBV6-3, could not be distinguished by the 87-base-pair reads and were therefore excluded. A later analysis associated 17,000 or so TCR beta sequences with specific HLA alleles at a false discovery rate of 0.05. In this cohort, only TCR beta chains were sequenced, and detectable features were limited by the absence of alpha or paired-chain data. Linkage disequilibrium might explain the correlated functional status among segregating V segments, but an unknown experimental factor could not be ruled out. A later genetic analysis associated a missense DCLRE1C variant with V-gene and J-gene trimming of TCR beta chains, and an independent cohort replicated the association. Most TCR sequences were seen in very few donors, while some public TCRs were found in many individuals. When HLA alleles, especially DR and DQ, strongly co-occurred, attributing TCR associations to individual alleles was difficult. Cytomegalovirus status was reported to be diagnosed by the classifier with high specificity and sensitivity in both the original and validation cohorts. According to a later analysis, parvovirus B19, influenza, CMV and Epstein-Barr virus appeared linked to several top co-occurrence clusters. An earlier analysis of several hundred of the donors showed that most TCR beta V segments appeared in productive rearrangements either about 87% or about 30% of the time, which broadly matched IMGT annotations. A further reported finding was that TCR beta sequences accurately predicted the HLA-A and HLA-B alleles for most subjects in the first cohort. In a later analysis, most CMV-associated TCR beta chains were found to appear HLA-restricted, with HLA associations seemingly driven largely by CMV exposure. A later analysis found that TCR association rates varied across HLA loci, with DRB1 alleles showing the most associated TCRs and HLA-C alleles the fewest. HLA typing was unavailable for some donors at each locus, so association tests used only the typed subset. A few of the identified cytomegalovirus-associated TCR beta chains were confirmed in vitro to be specific for cytomegalovirus antigens. Because counts were too low, some 16 rarely observed V segments, including chromosome 9 orphons, were excluded from the earlier analysis of a few hundred of the donors. A cluster of highly shared sequence variants was judged likely to represent a technical artifact of the sequencing pipeline. It was suggested by the authors that the approach could potentially be generalized to other disease states and immunological phenotypes. In a later analysis, HLA-associated TCR beta chains were found to be more clonally expanded and to have lower generation probabilities than equally common non-associated chains. Sequencing depth was assumed to be roughly uniform across donors in the presence/absence analyses, though that assumption may not hold. The study listed approximately 160 TCR beta chains as associated with cytomegalovirus. For the cohort, immune exposure information was limited to CMV serostatus. According to a later genetic analysis, donors in an Asian-associated ancestry cluster had fewer N-insertions in productive TCRs than the roughly 700-donor mean.

Library prep was done by the immunoSEQ multiplex PCR assay. For the multiplex PCR, a mixture combining 60 forward primers for TCR Vbeta segments and 13 reverse primers for TCR Jbeta segments was used. Amplification of the CDR3 region of rearranged TCR beta genes was performed with a multiplex PCR assay on genomic DNA. The amplified TCR beta libraries were sequenced on the Illumina HiSeq System as 87-base-pair reads. Turning to the authors' computational methods: Across the 700 or so repertoires, a later analysis counted tens of millions of unique TCR beta chains, 9 million to 14 million of which were shared by at least two donors. Raw reads were error-corrected and collapsed into unique sequences with a nearest-neighbor algorithm that merged closely related sequences to remove PCR and sequencing errors. V, D and J gene segments were assigned by aligning CDR3 sequences to IMGT reference sequences. Each retained sequence needed at least a six-nucleotide match to both a V gene segment and a J gene segment. A rearrangement counted as productive if the CDR3 had no stop codons and remained in frame with V and J, and every other rearrangement counted as non-productive. CDR3 was defined according to IMGT convention as the region running from the second conserved V-encoded cysteine to the conserved J-encoded phenylalanine. Sequences without an unambiguous match to a single V gene segment were excluded from the earlier analysis of approximately 560 of the donors. In an earlier analysis of approximately 550 of the donors, V segments were called functional above 56.7% productive rearrangements and were called segregating when the between-donor standard deviation exceeded 5%. To diagnose cytomegalovirus status from the catalog of TCR beta chain sequences, a statistical classification framework was built. In a later analysis, V and J genes were assigned by comparing TCR nucleotide sequences against IMGT/GENE-DB human TR gene sequences. The TCRdist pipeline was used in a later analysis to assign CDR3 sequences and most-parsimonious VDJ recombination scenarios. A later analysis defined each TCR beta chain by its CDR3 amino acid sequence plus V-gene family, and excluded reads lacking a unique V-gene family. In a later analysis, 500 to 650 highly shared, low-generation-probability nucleotide sequences were removed to address suspected cross-contamination and a sequencing artifact. A later analysis calculated a clonal expansion index for each public chain from normalized within-repertoire ranks of inferred template counts. A later analysis computed generation probabilities with a VDJ recombination model fitted to out-of-frame rearrangements, and checked the results against IGoR. A later analysis scored TCR-TCR, TCR-HLA and TCR-CMV co-occurrence with hypergeometric tests, applying a repertoire-size bias correction to TCR pairs. In a later analysis, false discovery rates were estimated by permuting HLA or CMV assignments 20 times. In a later analysis, co-occurring TCRs were grouped with DBSCAN, and TCRdist sequence similarity was added when clustering was performed within HLA-allele-positive subsets. For co-occurrence clustering, repertoires with fewer than 30,000 or more than 120,000 public chains were excluded, along with about five repertoires with anomalous nucleotide sharing. The table was pulled from immuneACCESS by TCRdb, which kept in-frame rearrangements only. Such tables lose some clones; where checked, under half of the loss comes from unresolved V genes, and the rest has no known cause. The V and J calls and clone size were taken over from that table, and D and trimming were inferred from the DNA. The table for this sample records approximately 100,000 clones. Of the sample, 0.59% is held by the ten largest clones.

A note on this clone: Its antigen is not yet known.

From the cysteine through the phenylalanine, the CDR3 covers 15 amino acids. CDR3 DNA is the only sequence kept; it has 45 bases, read in frame from the first base. The germline V gene specifies SGHRS as CDR1 and YFSETQ as CDR2. The cohort consisted of 600 or so healthy bone marrow donors. All cohort members were sampled while nominally healthy, although unrecorded immune exposures were likely present. The donor tested CMV seronegative and was one of the 352 seronegative cohort members. Every donor gave a peripheral blood sample, and the peripheral blood mononuclear cells from that sample were used for TCR beta sequencing. Genomic DNA extraction from the blood cell samples was performed with the Qiagen DNeasy Blood Extraction Kit.

The clonotype originates from a man aged 50 to 59 in good health and CMV-seronegative. Recombination connected TRBV5-1 to TRBJ2-5, and 7 junction bases match TRBD1. TRBJ2-7 matches the DNA end more closely, so the J call is doubtful. The sequenced sample was PBMCs. The base sequence is TGCGCCAGCAGCTTGGGAGGGGACAGCCTCTACGAGCAGTACTTC. Its coded protein is CASSLGGDSLYEQYF.